The 30 T cell receptor beta chains below were found in one sample sequenced in a study of Graves' ophthalmopathy and Graves' hyperthyroidism. As the template, RNA transcripts were used to amplify TCR beta CDR3 regions. After a first-round RT-PCR with HTBI primers, a second-round multiplex PCR was run. Using its own MiXCR run on the multiplex PCR reads, TCRdb lists one record per CDR3 protein. The table shows under 350,000 distinct CDR3 sequences, with 15% to 20% occurring only once. Sequencing was carried out using peripheral blood. The receptors derive from an adult man with Graves' ophthalmopathy.

This clonotype was seen many times. V usage is TRBV2 and J usage is TRBJ2-5; no clear D. The CDR3 contains 13 residues. From germline, CDR1 is SNHLY and CDR2 FYNNEI. The ends were cut back, 3 bases at V and 1 base at J, with 6 bases in the middle. CDR3 coding DNA: TGTGCCAGCAGTGACCTTCTCCAAGAGACCCAGTACTTC. Amino acid sequence: CASSDLLQETQYF.

This clonotype was observed many times. The V gene is TRBV6-1, the J gene TRBJ1-1; 8 bases match TRBD1. After removal of 5 bases from V and 1 base from J, the junction contained 6 bases not matched to a gene. The CDR3 has 15 amino acids. Germline assignment: CDR1 MNHNS and CDR2 SASEGT. CDR3 in DNA: TGTGCCAGCAGTAGAGGCGGACAGGGGAACACTGAAGCTTTCTTT. It is translated as CASSRGGQGNTEAFF.

The chain couples TRBV7-8 to TRBJ1-3; maybe TRBD1 (6 bases). This CDR3 has 15 residues. V dropped 3 bases and J dropped 0 bases, with 9 bases sitting between them. Germline CDR1 SGHVS, CDR2 FQNEAQ. The CDR3 bases are TGTGCCAGCAGCTTCGGGGACAACTCTGGAAACACCATATATTTT. Protein product: CASSFGDNSGNTIYF. Full variable domain (outside the CDR3, taken from reference TRBV7-8 and TRBJ1-3): GAGVSQSPRYKVAKRGQDVALRCDPISGHVSLFWYQQALGQGPEFLTYFQNEAQLDKSGLPSDRFFAERPEGSVSTLKIQRTQQEDSAVYLCASSFGDNSGNTIYFGEGSWLTVV.

This clonotype was observed at least ten times. The chain couples TRBV5-1 to TRBJ2-7; weak D call: TRBD1 (6 bases). Germline lookup yields CDR1 SGHRS and CDR2 YFSETQ. The CDR3 spans 14 residues. Trimming took 2 bases from V and 1 from J, leaving 10 bases between them. The CDR3 loop reads CASSFPGDSYEQYF. DNA of the CDR3: TGCGCCAGCAGCTTCCCAGGGGATTCCTACGAGCAGTACTTC.

This chain joins TRBV7-2 and TRBJ1-1, with D unclear. Germline V lookup: CDR1 SGHTA, CDR2 FQGNSA. Trimming took off 1 base at V and 5 bases at J, with 11 bases between the two ends. The CDR3 has 14 amino acids. The CDR3 nucleotides are TGTGCCAGCAGCTTAGAACGGCAAGGGACTGAAGCTTTCTTT. It encodes CASSLERQGTEAFF. Filled out from reference TRBV7-2 and TRBJ1-1, the complete variable domain reads GAGVSQSPSNKVTEKGKDVELRCDPISGHTALYWYRQSLGQGLEFLIYFQGNSAPDKSGLPSDRFSAERTGGSVSTLTIQRTQQEDSAVYLCASSLERQGTEAFFGQGTRLTVV.

This clonotype was seen at least ten times. V is TRBV19 and J is TRBJ1-5; TRBD1 aligns across 9 bases. Trimming at V came to 7 bases and at J to 7 bases, leaving 2 bases not matched to a gene. The CDR3 loop spans 12 amino acids. Germline V gene sequence: CDR1 LNHDA, CDR2 SQIVND (reference sequence). The CDR3 nucleotides read TGTGCCAGTAAGGGACAGGGACAGCCCCAGCATTTT. It is translated as CASKGQGQPQHF.

The table lists this clonotype with many counts. The chain couples TRBV29-1 to TRBJ1-2, with unresolved D. From germline, CDR1 is SQVTM and CDR2 ANQGSEA. The V gene lost 1 base and the J gene lost 5 bases, with 5 bases spanning the gap. This CDR3 is 11 amino acids long. The CDR3 is CSVEGLYGYTF. CDR3 DNA: TGCAGCGTTGAAGGACTGTATGGCTACACCTTC.

This clonotype was seen repeatedly, ten times or more. This chain connects TRBV6-5 to TRBJ1-1, with TRBD1 as a possible D gene (6 bases). The ends were cut back, 5 bases at V and 10 bases at J, with 23 bases in the middle. The CDR3 length is 15 residues. CDR1 and CDR2 from the germline V gene are MNHEY and SVGAGI. This CDR3 reads CASSLGAQGSLGAFF. The CDR3 DNA reads TGTGCCAGCAGTCTAGGGGCACAGGGCAGCCTTGGAGCTTTCTTT.

This clonotype was recorded many times. This chain uses TRBV6-6 with TRBJ2-5; 9 bases align to TRBD2. The germline V gene has CDR1 MNHNY and CDR2 SVGAGI (reference sequence). Trimming cost V 6 bases and J 4 bases; bases outside gene matches: 9. The CDR3 length is 15 residues. The CDR3 loop is CASSLPAGGPETQYF. The CDR3 DNA is TGTGCCAGCAGCCTCCCCGCGGGAGGGCCAGAGACCCAGTACTTC.

This clonotype has at least ten counts. The rearrangement joins TRBV6-7 to TRBJ2-5; TRBD1 matches at 7 bases. TRBV6-7 is an ORF, and what it does is uncertain. Germline trimming cut 2 bases from V and 5 bases from J; bases unmatched to any gene: 11. The CDR3 sequence is 16 residues long. The CDR3 sequence: CASSYPPKGAGETQYF. CDR3 coding DNA: TGTGCCAGCAGTTACCCGCCGAAGGGGGCGGGTGAGACCCAGTACTTC.

This clonotype has at least ten counts. This chain connects TRBV5-5 to TRBJ2-2, with 11 bases fitting TRBD2. The CDR3 contains 16 residues. Germline CDR1 and CDR2: SGHKS and YYEKEE (reference sequence). Trimming at V came to 4 bases and at J to 7 bases, leaving 9 bases not matched to a gene. The CDR3: CASSPTSGRVIGELFF. The CDR3 bases are TGTGCCAGCAGCCCCACTAGCGGGAGAGTGATCGGGGAGCTGTTTTTT.

This clonotype came up many times. V is TRBV19 and J is TRBJ1-2, with D perhaps TRBD1 (6 bases). V was trimmed by 3 bases and J by 5 bases, leaving 16 bases between them. The CDR3 consists of 15 residues. CDR1 is LNHDA, CDR2 SQIVND, per germline (reference sequence). The CDR3 bases are TGTGCCAGTAGTATCACTGCACGGGGGCTTTATGGCTACACCTTC. Protein sequence: CASSITARGLYGYTF.

The table lists this clonotype with many counts. This chain connects TRBV6-5 to TRBJ1-1, with TRBD1 identical over 8 bases. CDR1 is MNHEY and CDR2 is SVGAGI in the germline V gene. The V segment lost 0 bases and the J segment 4 bases; nucleotides outside the gene matches: 10. This CDR3 is 17 amino acids long. The CDR3 region has the DNA TGTGCCAGCAGTTACTCCCCTCCAGGGGGCTCGGGCACTGAAGCTTTCTTT. Translation gives CASSYSPPGGSGTEAFF.

This clonotype was counted ten times or more. This chain joins TRBV5-1 and TRBJ1-3; the D gene is possibly TRBD1 (6 bases). The germline V and J ends were trimmed by 2 bases and 0 bases, with 12 bases remaining between them. The CDR3 is 16 amino acids. The V gene's germline CDR1 is SGHRS and CDR2 YFSETQ. DNA for the CDR3: TGCGCCAGCAGCTTAAAGACAGGCCGCTCTGGAAACACCATATATTTT. This translates into CASSLKTGRSGNTIYF.

This clonotype was detected ten times or more. The rearrangement uses TRBV7-2 and TRBJ2-7, with D possibly matching TRBD1 (5 bases). V was trimmed by 0 bases and J by 2 bases, leaving 11 bases between them. CDR3 size: 15 residues. In germline, CDR1 is SGHTA, CDR2 FQGNSA. CDR3 protein: CASSLATGTPYEQYF. Here the CDR3 DNA reads TGTGCCAGCAGCTTAGCCACAGGTACCCCCTACGAGCAGTACTTC.

Many counts were recorded for this clonotype. This chain joins TRBV7-8 and TRBJ1-5; 9 positions agree with TRBD1. Unmatched junction bases numbered 5, after V lost 6 bases and J lost 5 bases. The CDR3 totals 14 residues. Germline V gene lookup returns CDR1 SGHVS and CDR2 FQNEAQ. CDR3 in amino acids: CASSFTGGDQPQHF. The CDR3 nucleotides are TGTGCCAGCAGTTTCACAGGGGGCGATCAGCCCCAGCATTTT.

This clonotype came up many times. The chain has TRBV3-1 and TRBJ2-5; TRBD2 agrees at 12 bases. J lost 2 bases, V lost 4 bases, and 2 bases had no gene match. CDR1 and CDR2 (germline): LGHDT, YNNKEL (reference sequence). The CDR3 extends over 15 amino acids. CDR3 DNA: TGTGCCAGCAGCCGGACTAGCGGGGTTCAAGAGACCCAGTACTTC. This codes for CASSRTSGVQETQYF.

This clonotype was picked up many times. V is TRBV9 and J is TRBJ1-1, with a weak D call TRBD1 (6 bases). Germline V gene lookup returns CDR1 SGDLS and CDR2 YYNGEE. This CDR3 contains 15 residues. The V end lost 3 bases, the J end lost 6 bases, and 18 bases lay between the germline ends. This CDR3 reads CASSAPRPGDPEAFF. CDR3 sequence (DNA): TGTGCCAGCAGCGCACCACGGCCAGGGGACCCTGAAGCTTTCTTT.

This clonotype was observed many times. The gene calls are TRBV27 and TRBJ1-2; maybe TRBD1 (5 bases). The CDR3 length is 13 residues. The V gene lost 2 bases and the J gene lost 8 bases, with 12 bases spanning the gap. The germline CDR1 and CDR2 sequences are MNHEY and SMNVEV (reference sequence). The CDR3 DNA follows: TGTGCCAGCAGTTTAGAAGGGACGGGGGGCTACACCTTC. Protein sequence: CASSLEGTGGYTF.

The rearrangement links TRBV28 to TRBJ1-2, with D tentatively TRBD1 (6 bases). Germline assignment: CDR1 MDHEN and CDR2 SYDVKM. Trimming took off 7 bases at V and 4 bases at J, with 13 bases between the two ends. The CDR3 totals 13 residues. CDR3 loop: CASNGKGGYGYTF. CDR3 coding DNA: TGTGCCAGCAATGGGAAAGGGGGCTATGGCTACACCTTC.

The chain combines TRBV12-3 or TRBV12-4 with TRBJ1-1; no reliable D call. This CDR3 comprises 14 residues. The V and J ends lost 5 bases and 6 bases respectively, with 16 bases between them. The CDR3 protein is CASSPLDRSAEAFF. In DNA, the CDR3 is TGTGCCAGCAGTCCGCTGGACCGTAGCGCTGAAGCTTTCTTT.

This sequence joins TRBV20-1 and TRBJ2-5; 11 bases match TRBD2. The V and J ends lost 3 bases and 2 bases, in that order; junction bases with no gene match: 5. CDR1 DFQATT and CDR2 SNEGSKA come from the germline V gene (reference sequence). The CDR3 length is 15 residues. The CDR3, as DNA: TGCAGTGCTAGGGGGACTAGCGGAGCACAAGAGACCCAGTACTTC. Translation: CSARGTSGAQETQYF.

Many counts were recorded for this clonotype. The J gene is TRBJ2-5, the V gene TRBV12-3 or TRBV12-4; D tentatively reads TRBD1 or TRBD2 (5 bases each). CDR3 size: 15 residues. The V end lost 6 bases, the J end lost 5 bases, and 19 bases lay between the germline ends. Here the CDR3 reads CASSYHPRGSETQYF. For the CDR3, the DNA is TGTGCCAGCAGCTACCATCCGAGGGGCTCGGAGACCCAGTACTTC.

The sample holds many counts of this clonotype. CDR3: CASSQVHSGGTEAFF. The CDR3 nucleotides are TGTGCCAGCAGCCAAGTACATTCGGGGGGCACTGAAGCTTTCTTT. The V and J genes are TRBV3-1 and TRBJ1-1; the D gene is possibly TRBD1 (5 bases). Germline V gives CDR1 LGHDT, CDR2 YNNKEL (reference sequence). This CDR3 comprises 15 residues. The V end was cut by 1 base, the J end by 4 bases, with 13 bases between.

With respect to this clonotype: A much larger clone sits a single nucleotide away, making a read error possible. V and J are TRBV18 and TRBJ1-2; D possibly corresponds to TRBD1 (5 bases). The CDR3 consists of 16 residues. The V gene's germline CDR1 is KGHSH and CDR2 LQKENI. The CDR3 region has the DNA TGTGCCAGCTCACCACTTGTCGGGACCGCTAACCATGGCTACACCTTC. Encoded protein: CASSPLVGTANHGYTF.

This clonotype was found many times. The V gene is TRBV15, the J gene TRBJ1-5; D uncertain. In germline, CDR1 is LNHNV, CDR2 YYDKDF (reference sequence). The CDR3 loop spans 15 amino acids. Trimming took off 1 base at V and 1 base at J, with 8 bases between the two ends. The CDR3 nucleotides are TGTGCCACCAGCAGAGGCAGTTCGAGCAATCAGCCCCAGCATTTT. Its protein is CATSRGSSSNQPQHF.

There are a few counts of this clonotype. In DNA form, the CDR3 reads TGTGCCAGCAGAGAGGTCTTAGGGTCCTACGAGCAGTACTTC. Translation gives CASREVLGSYEQYF. The chain links TRBV6-1 to TRBJ2-7; D is uncertain. The CDR3 spans 14 residues. Trimming stripped 6 bases from V and 1 base from J, with 13 bases between. CDR1 MNHNS and CDR2 SASEGT come from the germline V gene.

The table lists this clonotype with many counts. CDR3 protein: CATSDPVDRGETGELFF. The CDR3, as DNA: TGTGCCACCAGTGATCCGGTGGACAGGGGGGAGACCGGGGAGCTGTTTTTT. The V and J genes are TRBV24-1 and TRBJ2-2, with TRBD1 matching 10 bases. CDR3 length equals 17 residues. J lost 5 bases, V lost 3 bases, and 8 bases had no gene match. Germline V gene lookup returns CDR1 KGHDR and CDR2 SFDVKD.

The chain employs TRBV28 and TRBJ2-5, with a tentative D call TRBD1 (5 bases). CDR1 MDHEN and CDR2 SYDVKM come from the germline V gene. The CDR3 is 14 residues long. V lost 6 bases, J lost 5 bases, and 16 bases lay in between. In DNA form, the CDR3 reads TGTGCCAGCAGCATAACAGGTCTCGGGGAGACCCAGTACTTC. This encodes CASSITGLGETQYF.

This clonotype occurred many times. The chain combines TRBV27 with TRBJ1-2; perhaps TRBD1 as D (6 bases). This CDR3 spans 13 amino acids. Between the trimmed V and J ends, which lost 5 bases and 4 bases, there was a span of 11 bases. Germline CDR1 MNHEY, CDR2 SMNVEV (reference sequence). The CDR3 here is CASSRTGFYGYTF. Here the CDR3 DNA reads TGTGCCAGCAGTAGAACAGGGTTCTATGGCTACACCTTC.